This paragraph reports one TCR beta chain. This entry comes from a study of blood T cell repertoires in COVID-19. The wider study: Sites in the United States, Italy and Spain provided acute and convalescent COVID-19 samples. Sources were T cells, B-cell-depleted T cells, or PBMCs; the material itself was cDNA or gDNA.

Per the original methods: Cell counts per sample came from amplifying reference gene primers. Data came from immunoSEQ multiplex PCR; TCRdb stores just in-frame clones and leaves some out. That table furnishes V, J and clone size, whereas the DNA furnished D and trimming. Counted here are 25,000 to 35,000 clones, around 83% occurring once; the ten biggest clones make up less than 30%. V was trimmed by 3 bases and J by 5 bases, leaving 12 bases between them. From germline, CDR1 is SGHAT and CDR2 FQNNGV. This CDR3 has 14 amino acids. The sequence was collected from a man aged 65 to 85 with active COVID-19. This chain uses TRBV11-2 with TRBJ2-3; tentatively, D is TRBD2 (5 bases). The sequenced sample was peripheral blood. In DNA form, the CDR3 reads TGTGCCAGCAGCTTGATAGGGAGTCGAGATACGCAGTATTTT. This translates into CASSLIGSRDTQYF.